The 14 T cell receptor beta chains below were found in one sample sequenced in a study of cytomegalovirus exposure and HLA in healthy donors. The PCR made use of 60 Vbeta and 13 Jbeta primers. Some clones are missing from TCRdb's copy, which holds only in-frame ones; the method was immunoSEQ multiplex PCR. This sample has fewer than 200,000 clones, with over 65% found just once. Source material: PBMCs. The origin of the receptors is a female donor in good health and CMV-seronegative.

Here the CDR3 DNA reads TGTGCCAGCAGTCGCGGGGGAACCACAGATACGCAGTATTTT. This codes for CASSRGGTTDTQYF. The rearrangement joins TRBV6-5 to TRBJ2-3, with 7 bases aligning to TRBD2. The CDR3 is 14 residues long. V gave up 5 bases and J gave up 2 bases; unmatched junction bases: 4. Germline values: CDR1 MNHEY, CDR2 SVGAGI.

This chain joins TRBV19 and TRBJ1-4; D is perhaps TRBD1 (5 bases). CDR3 length equals 15 residues. CDR1 is LNHDA, CDR2 SQIVND, per germline (reference sequence). Between the trimmed V and J ends, which lost 8 bases and 8 bases, there was a span of 21 bases. CDR3 amino acids: CASARGEVMEEKLFF. For the CDR3, the DNA is TGTGCCAGTGCCCGGGGGGAAGTCATGGAGGAAAAACTGTTTTTT.

The J gene is TRBJ1-1, the V gene TRBV28; D unclear. The CDR3 runs to 14 residues. V lost 2 bases and J 1 base, leaving 8 bases between the germline ends. Germline assignment: CDR1 MDHEN and CDR2 SYDVKM. This chain's CDR3 is CASSLAGSNTEAFF. For the CDR3, the DNA is TGTGCCAGCAGTTTAGCGGGGTCGAACACTGAAGCTTTCTTT.

The gene calls are TRBV18 and TRBJ2-7; TRBD1 agrees at 8 bases. There are 18 residues in the CDR3. V dropped 2 bases and J dropped 5; count of bases not matched to a gene: 17. Germline V gene lookup returns CDR1 KGHSH and CDR2 LQKENI. The DNA of the CDR3 is TGTGCCAGCTCACCAAGGCAGCGGGCGGACAGGGTGAAAGACGAGCAGTACTTC. Protein product: CASSPRQRADRVKDEQYF.

The chain joins TRBV19 to TRBJ2-1; 13 bases map to TRBD2. The germline V gene encodes CDR1 LNHDA and CDR2 SQIVND (reference sequence). V was clipped by 7 bases and J by 0 bases; unmatched bases: 3. CDR3 size: 16 residues. In DNA form, the CDR3 reads TGTGCCAGTACCCGGACTAGCGGGAGCTCCTACAATGAGCAGTTCTTC. This encodes CASTRTSGSSYNEQFF.

This sequence joins TRBV18 and TRBJ2-3; TRBD1 matches at 9 bases. Germline CDR1 and CDR2: KGHSH and LQKENI. The CDR3 runs 15 residues. Germline trimming cut 6 bases from V and 4 bases from J; bases unmatched to any gene: 8. The CDR3 region is CASSVRGQGSDTQYF. DNA for the CDR3: TGTGCCAGCTCCGTCCGGGGACAGGGCTCAGATACGCAGTATTTT.

V and J are TRBV19 and TRBJ1-1; D is perhaps TRBD1 (6 bases). In germline, CDR1 is LNHDA, CDR2 SQIVND (reference sequence). The CDR3 has 14 amino acids. Trimming pared 3 bases from V and 1 base from J, leaving 9 bases between. CDR3 residues: CASSIPGQNTEAFF. The CDR3 DNA follows: TGTGCCAGTAGTATCCCGGGACAGAACACTGAAGCTTTCTTT.

This clone came up once. This chain's CDR3 is CASSSSVIYGYTF. The CDR3 DNA sequence: TGTGCCAGCAGCTCTTCAGTGATCTATGGCTACACCTTC. The chain uses TRBV7-2 and TRBJ1-2, with D unresolved. Germline loops: CDR1 SGHTA, CDR2 FQGNSA. The CDR3 has 13 residues. Deletions cut 4 bases from V and 4 bases from J, with 10 bases between.

The chain employs TRBV6-6 and TRBJ2-1, with 8 bases that match TRBD2. Trimming took 0 bases from V and 8 from J; bases not matched to a gene: 6. Germline loops: CDR1 MNHNY, CDR2 SVGAGI (reference sequence). The CDR3 runs to 15 residues. CDR3: CASSYSAGGVHEQFF. CDR3 nucleotides: TGTGCCAGCAGTTACTCGGCGGGGGGAGTTCATGAGCAGTTCTTC.

The chain is built from TRBV5-6 and TRBJ2-1, with D possibly TRBD2 on 5 matching bases. This CDR3 is 14 amino acids long. Trimming took off 3 bases at V and 3 bases at J, with 10 bases between the two ends. In germline, CDR1 is SGHDT, CDR2 YYEEEE. In nucleotides, the CDR3 is TGTGCCAGCAGCTCAGGACTGATCTACAATGAGCAGTTCTTC. Translated: CASSSGLIYNEQFF.

The chain uses TRBV29-1 and TRBJ2-3; D possibly corresponds to TRBD2 (5 bases). The CDR3 runs to 13 residues. Trimming took off 6 bases at V and 2 bases at J, with 12 bases between the two ends. The V gene's germline CDR1 is SQVTM and CDR2 ANQGSEA. CDR3 region: CSVGSRVTDTQYF. DNA for the CDR3: TGCAGCGTCGGGTCGCGGGTCACAGATACGCAGTATTTT.

The J gene is TRBJ1-6, the V gene TRBV7-9; 7 positions match TRBD1. CDR3 length equals 13 residues. Germline CDR1 reads SEHNR; CDR2 reads FQNEAQ (reference sequence). V trimming: 11 bases; J trimming: 7 bases; junction bases outside the gene matches: 8. The CDR3: CAGSDRENSPLHF. The DNA of the CDR3 is TGTGCCGGTTCAGACAGGGAAAATTCACCCCTCCACTTT. The variable domain in full, completed from reference TRBV7-9 and TRBJ1-6, reads DTGVSQNPRHKITKRGQNVTFRCDPISEHNRLYWYRQTLGQGPEFLTYFQNEAQLEKSRLLSDRFSAERPKGSFSTLEIQRTEQGDSAMYLCAGSDRENSPLHFGNGTRLTVT.

This clone was detected once. The chain couples TRBV5-1 to TRBJ2-2, with TRBD2 matching over 8 bases. The germline CDR1 and CDR2 sequences are SGHRS and YFSETQ. The trim removed 5 bases at V and 3 bases at J, leaving 6 bases unmatched. The CDR3 covers 15 residues. The CDR3 DNA follows: TGCGCCAGCAGTCCGACTAGCGAGCACACCGGGGAGCTGTTTTTT. Translated, it gives CASSPTSEHTGELFF.

The sample holds a few counts of this clone. The V call is TRBV30, the J call TRBJ2-2; 7 nucleotides agree with TRBD2. The CDR3 loop spans 13 amino acids. The germline CDR1 and CDR2 sequences are GTSNPN and SVGIG (reference sequence). With 1 base clipped from V and 6 bases from J, the junction kept 2 bases outside the gene matches. The CDR3 reads CAWSELAPGELFF. The CDR3 DNA sequence: TGTGCCTGGAGTGAACTAGCGCCCGGGGAGCTGTTTTTT.